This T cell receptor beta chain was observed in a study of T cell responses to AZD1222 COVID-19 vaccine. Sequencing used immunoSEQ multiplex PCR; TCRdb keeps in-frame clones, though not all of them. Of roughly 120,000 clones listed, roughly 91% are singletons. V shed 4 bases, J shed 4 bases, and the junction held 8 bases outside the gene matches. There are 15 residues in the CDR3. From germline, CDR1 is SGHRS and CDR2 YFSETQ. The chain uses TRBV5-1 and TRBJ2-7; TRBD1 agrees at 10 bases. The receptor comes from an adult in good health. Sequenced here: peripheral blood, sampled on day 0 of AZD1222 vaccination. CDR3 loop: CASSNWDRGSYEQYF. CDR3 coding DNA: TGCGCCAGCAGCAACTGGGACAGGGGTAGTTACGAGCAGTACTTC. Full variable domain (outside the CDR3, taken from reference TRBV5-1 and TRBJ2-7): KAGVTQTPRYLIKTRGQQVTLSCSPISGHRSVSWYQQTPGQGLQFLFEYFSETQRNKGNFPGRFSGRQFSNSRSEMNVSTLELGDSALYLCASSNWDRGSYEQYFGPGTRLTVT.